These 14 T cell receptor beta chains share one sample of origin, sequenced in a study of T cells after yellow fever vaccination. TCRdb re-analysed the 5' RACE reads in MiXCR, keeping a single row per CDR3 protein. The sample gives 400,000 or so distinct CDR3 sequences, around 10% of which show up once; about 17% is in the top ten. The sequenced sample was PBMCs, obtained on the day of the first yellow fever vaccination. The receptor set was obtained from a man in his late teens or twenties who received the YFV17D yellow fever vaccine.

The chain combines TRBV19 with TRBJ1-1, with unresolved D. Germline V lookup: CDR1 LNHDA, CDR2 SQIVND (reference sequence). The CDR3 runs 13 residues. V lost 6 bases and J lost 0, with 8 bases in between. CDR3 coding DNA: TGTGCCAGTAGAATTTCCGTGAACACTGAAGCTTTCTTT. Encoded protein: CASRISVNTEAFF. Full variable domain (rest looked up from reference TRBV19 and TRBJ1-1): DGGITQSPKYLFRKEGQNVTLSCEQNLNHDAMYWYRQDPGQGLRLIYYSQIVNDFQKGDIAEGYSVSREKKESFPLTVTSAQKNPTAFYLCASRISVNTEAFFGQGTRLTVV.

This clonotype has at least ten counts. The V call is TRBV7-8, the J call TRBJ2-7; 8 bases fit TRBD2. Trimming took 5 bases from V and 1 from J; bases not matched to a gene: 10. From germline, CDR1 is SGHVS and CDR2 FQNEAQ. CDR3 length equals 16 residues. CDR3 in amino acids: CASSPGLAVRSYEQYF. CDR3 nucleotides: TGTGCCAGCAGCCCAGGACTAGCCGTTAGATCCTACGAGCAGTACTTC. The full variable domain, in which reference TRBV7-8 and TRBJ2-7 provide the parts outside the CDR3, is GAGVSQSPRYKVAKRGQDVALRCDPISGHVSLFWYQQALGQGPEFLTYFQNEAQLDKSGLPSDRFFAERPEGSVSTLKIQRTQQEDSAVYLCASSPGLAVRSYEQYFGPGTRLTVT.

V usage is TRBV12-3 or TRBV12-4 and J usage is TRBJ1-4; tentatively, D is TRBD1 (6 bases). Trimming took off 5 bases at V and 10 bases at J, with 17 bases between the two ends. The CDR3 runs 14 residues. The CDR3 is CASSVGGRWGKLFF. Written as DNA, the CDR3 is TGTGCCAGCAGTGTCGGGGGGCGATGGGGAAAACTGTTTTTT.

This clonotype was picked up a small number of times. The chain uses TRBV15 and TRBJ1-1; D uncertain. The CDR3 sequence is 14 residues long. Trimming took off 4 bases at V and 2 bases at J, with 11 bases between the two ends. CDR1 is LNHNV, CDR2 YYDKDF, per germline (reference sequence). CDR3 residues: CATSTLKGNTEAFF. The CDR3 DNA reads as TGTGCCACCAGCACCCTAAAGGGTAACACTGAAGCTTTCTTT.

In DNA, the CDR3 is TGTGCCAGCAGTCAATCAGGGGCCCCTAATTCACCCCTCCACTTT. Translated: CASSQSGAPNSPLHF. The rearrangement uses TRBV2 and TRBJ1-6; a possible D gene is TRBD1 (6 bases). The germline CDR1 and CDR2 sequences are SNHLY and FYNNEI. The germline V and J ends were trimmed by 5 bases and 6 bases, with 14 bases remaining between them. CDR3 length equals 15 residues.

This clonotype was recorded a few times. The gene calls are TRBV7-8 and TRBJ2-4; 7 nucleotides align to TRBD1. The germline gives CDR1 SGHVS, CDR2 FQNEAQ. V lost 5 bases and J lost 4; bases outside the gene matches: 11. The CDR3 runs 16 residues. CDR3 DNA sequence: TGTGCCAGCAGCCCGGGGACAGAAGTTCTTAAAAACATTCAGTACTTC. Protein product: CASSPGTEVLKNIQYF.

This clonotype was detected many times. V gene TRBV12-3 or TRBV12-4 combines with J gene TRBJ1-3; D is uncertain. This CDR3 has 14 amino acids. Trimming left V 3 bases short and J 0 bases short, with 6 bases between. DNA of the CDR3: TGTGCCAGCAGTTTTGGAGGCTCTGGAAACACCATATATTTT. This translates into CASSFGGSGNTIYF.

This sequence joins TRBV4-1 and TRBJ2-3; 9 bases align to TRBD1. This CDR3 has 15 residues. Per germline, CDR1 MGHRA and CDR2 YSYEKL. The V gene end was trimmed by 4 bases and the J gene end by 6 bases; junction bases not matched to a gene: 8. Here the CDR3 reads CASSPTGGRFDTQYF. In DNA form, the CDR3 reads TGCGCCAGCAGCCCGACAGGGGGTCGGTTTGATACGCAGTATTTT.

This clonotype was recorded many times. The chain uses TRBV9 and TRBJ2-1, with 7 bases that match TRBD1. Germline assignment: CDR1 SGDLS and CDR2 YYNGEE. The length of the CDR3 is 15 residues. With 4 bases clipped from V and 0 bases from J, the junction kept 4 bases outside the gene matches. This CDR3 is CASSRGQPSYNEQFF. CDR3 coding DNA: TGTGCCAGCAGCAGGGGGCAACCCTCCTACAATGAGCAGTTCTTC.

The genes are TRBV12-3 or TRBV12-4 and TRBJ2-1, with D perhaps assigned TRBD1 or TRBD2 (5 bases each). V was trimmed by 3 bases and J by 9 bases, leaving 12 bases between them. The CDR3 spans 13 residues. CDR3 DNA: TGTGCCAGCAGTTTCGTCCCGGGACGTGAGCAGTTCTTC. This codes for CASSFVPGREQFF.

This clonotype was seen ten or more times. The CDR3 is CASSLVAVDEQFF. The CDR3 DNA follows: TGTGCCAGCAGCTTAGTAGCGGTGGATGAGCAGTTCTTC. The V and J genes are TRBV11-2 and TRBJ2-1; a possible D gene is TRBD2 (6 bases). With 1 base removed from V and 8 bases from J, the gap between germline ends came to 9 bases. Germline-derived CDR1 and CDR2 are SGHAT and FQNNGV. The CDR3 covers 13 residues.

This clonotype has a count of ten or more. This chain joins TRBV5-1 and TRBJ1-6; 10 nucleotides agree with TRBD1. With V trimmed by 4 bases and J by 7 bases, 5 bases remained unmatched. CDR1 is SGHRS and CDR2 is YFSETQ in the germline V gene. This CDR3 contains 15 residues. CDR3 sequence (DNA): TGCGCCAGCAGCGAGGACAGGGGGAAGAATTCACCCCTCCACTTT. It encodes CASSEDRGKNSPLHF.

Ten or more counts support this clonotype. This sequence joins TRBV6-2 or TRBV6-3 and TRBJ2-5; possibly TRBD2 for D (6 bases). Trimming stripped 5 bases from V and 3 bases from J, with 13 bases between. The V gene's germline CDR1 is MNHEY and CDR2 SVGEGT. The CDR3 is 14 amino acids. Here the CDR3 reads CASSNHGGEETQYF. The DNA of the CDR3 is TGTGCCAGCAGTAACCACGGCGGGGAAGAGACCCAGTACTTC.

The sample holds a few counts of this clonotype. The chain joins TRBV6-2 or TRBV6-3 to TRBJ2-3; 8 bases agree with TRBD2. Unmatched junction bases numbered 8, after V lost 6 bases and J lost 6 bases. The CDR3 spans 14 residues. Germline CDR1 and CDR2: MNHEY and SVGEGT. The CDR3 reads CASSASGGSDTQYF. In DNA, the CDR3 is TGTGCCAGCAGCGCAAGCGGGGGAAGCGATACGCAGTATTTT.